Listed below are T cell receptor beta chains from one sample, sequenced in a study of cytomegalovirus exposure and HLA in healthy donors. TCRdb keeps only in-frame clones here, not all; method: immunoSEQ multiplex PCR. The sample contains more than 95,000 clones, 79% of which appear only once. Sequencing was done on a sample of PBMCs. These receptors were taken from a man between 45 and 60 years old in good health and CMV-seropositive. CDR3s include the opening cysteine and the closing phenylalanine or tryptophan. D genes are given only for firm matches. Rows may omit the clone size; those that give it use once, few, many or a size class.

v_gene,d_gene,abundance,j_gene,CDR3nt,CDR3aa
TRBV5-4,.,few,TRBJ2-7,TGTGCCAGCAGCTTGGCCGGGATTTACGAGCAGTACTTC,CASSLAGIYEQYF
TRBV20-1,.,once,TRBJ1-4,TGCAGTTCGGAGGAGCGGGAAAAACTGTTTTTT,CSSEEREKLFF
TRBV18,.,few,TRBJ2-1,TGTGCCAGCTCACCGATGACTAGCTACAATGAGCAGTTCTTC,CASSPMTSYNEQFF
TRBV7-8,TRBD2,.,TRBJ2-2,TGTGCCAGCAGCCCCCTGGCTAGCGGGAACACCGGGGAGCTGTTTTTT,CASSPLASGNTGELFF
TRBV27,TRBD2,.,TRBJ2-3,TGTGCCAGCAGTTTATCTACTAGCGGGAGTACAGATACGCAGTATTTT,CASSLSTSGSTDTQYF
TRBV30,TRBD1,.,TRBJ2-1,TGTGCCTGGAGTGCGGACAGGGGGAACAATGAGCAGTTCTTC,CAWSADRGNNEQFF
TRBV19,TRBD1,.,TRBJ2-7,TGTGCCAGTAGCCAACCCGGGACAGGGGGTGTAACCGAGCAGTACTTC,CASSQPGTGGVTEQYF
TRBV28,.,.,TRBJ2-1,TGTGCCAGCTCTAGGACTAAGCCCCCCTACAATGAGCAGTTCTTC,CASSRTKPPYNEQFF
TRBV7-6,TRBD2,.,TRBJ2-1,TGTGCCAGCAGCGCAATGGTCCGGACTAGCGGGAGGGTCTCCTACAATGAGCAGTTCTTC,CASSAMVRTSGRVSYNEQFF
TRBV9,.,.,TRBJ2-1,TGTGCCAGCAGCTCGCGAGACAGGCGCAGCTCCTACAATGAGCAGTTCTTC,CASSSRDRRSSYNEQFF
TRBV2,.,.,TRBJ2-7,TGTGCCAGCAGTGAAGCTGAGGGCCCCTACGAGCAGTACTTC,CASSEAEGPYEQYF
TRBV27,TRBD2,.,TRBJ2-1,TGTGCCAGCAGTTTTTCCGGGAGGGCCGATGAGCAGTTCTTC,CASSFSGRADEQFF
TRBV28,TRBD1,.,TRBJ1-3,TGTGCCAGCAGGGGACAGGGGGCTGGAAACACCATATATTTT,CASRGQGAGNTIYF
TRBV9,TRBD2,.,TRBJ2-3,TGTGCCAGCAGTGGGACTAGCGGGAGGTCGGATACGCAGTATTTT,CASSGTSGRSDTQYF
TRBV5-8,TRBD2,.,TRBJ2-5,TGTGCCAGCAGCTCAGGACTAGCGGGCGCCCAAGAGACCCAGTACTTC,CASSSGLAGAQETQYF
TRBV19,TRBD1,.,TRBJ1-1,TGTGCCAGTACCTCATGGGGACAGGGGGCGAGTGAAGCTTTCTTT,CASTSWGQGASEAFF
TRBV7-3,TRBD2,.,TRBJ2-5,TGTGCCAGCAGCTTAATGGGGACTAGCGAGGAGACCCAGTACTTC,CASSLMGTSEETQYF
TRBV5-1,TRBD1,.,TRBJ1-1,TGCGCCAGCAGCTCAACGACAGGGAATAGTAACACTGAAGCTTTCTTT,CASSSTTGNSNTEAFF
TRBV6-5,.,.,TRBJ2-5,TGTGCCAGCAGATTTGACAGGGGACTACAAGAGACCCAGTACTTC,CASRFDRGLQETQYF